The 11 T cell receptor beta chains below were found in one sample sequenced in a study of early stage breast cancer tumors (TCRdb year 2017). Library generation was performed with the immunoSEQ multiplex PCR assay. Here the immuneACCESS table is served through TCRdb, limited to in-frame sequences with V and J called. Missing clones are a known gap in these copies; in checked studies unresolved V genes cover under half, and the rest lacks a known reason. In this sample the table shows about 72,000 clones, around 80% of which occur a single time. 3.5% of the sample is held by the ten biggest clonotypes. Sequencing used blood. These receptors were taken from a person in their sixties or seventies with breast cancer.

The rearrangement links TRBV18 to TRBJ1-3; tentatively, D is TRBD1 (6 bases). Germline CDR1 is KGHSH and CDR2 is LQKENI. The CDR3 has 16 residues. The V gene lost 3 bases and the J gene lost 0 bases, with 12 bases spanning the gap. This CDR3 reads CASSPDGGVSGNTIYF. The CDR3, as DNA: TGTGCCAGCTCACCCGACGGGGGCGTCTCTGGAAACACCATATATTTT.

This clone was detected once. The CDR3 sequence: CASSRVSYGYTF. CDR3 sequence (DNA): TGTGCCAGCAGTAGGGTCTCATATGGCTACACCTTC. The chain joins TRBV28 to TRBJ1-2; no firm D call. This CDR3 contains 12 residues. V lost 5 bases, J lost 5 bases, and 9 bases lay in between. Germline-derived CDR1 and CDR2 are MDHEN and SYDVKM.

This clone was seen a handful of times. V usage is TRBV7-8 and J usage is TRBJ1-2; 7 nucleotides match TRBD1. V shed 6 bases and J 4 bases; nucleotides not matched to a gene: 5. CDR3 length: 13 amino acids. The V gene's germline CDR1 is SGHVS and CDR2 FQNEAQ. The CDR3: CASSAGGFYGYTF. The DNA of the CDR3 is TGTGCCAGCAGTGCAGGGGGATTCTATGGCTACACCTTC.

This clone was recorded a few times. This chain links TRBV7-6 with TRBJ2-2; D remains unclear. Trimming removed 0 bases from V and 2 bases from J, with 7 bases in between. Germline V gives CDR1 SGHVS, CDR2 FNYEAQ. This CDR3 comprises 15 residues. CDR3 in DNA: TGTGCCAGCAGCTTAGCCGTGACAAACACCGGGGAGCTGTTTTTT. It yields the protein CASSLAVTNTGELFF.

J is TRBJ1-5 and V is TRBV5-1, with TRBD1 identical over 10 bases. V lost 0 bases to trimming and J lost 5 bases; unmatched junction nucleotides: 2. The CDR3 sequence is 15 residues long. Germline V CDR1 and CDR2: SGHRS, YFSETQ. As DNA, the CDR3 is TGCGCCAGCAGCTTGGGTGGGACAGGGGATCAGCCCCAGCATTTT. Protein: CASSLGGTGDQPQHF. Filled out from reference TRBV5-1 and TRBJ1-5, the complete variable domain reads KAGVTQTPRYLIKTRGQQVTLSCSPISGHRSVSWYQQTPGQGLQFLFEYFSETQRNKGNFPGRFSGRQFSNSRSEMNVSTLELGDSALYLCASSLGGTGDQPQHFGDGTRLSIL.

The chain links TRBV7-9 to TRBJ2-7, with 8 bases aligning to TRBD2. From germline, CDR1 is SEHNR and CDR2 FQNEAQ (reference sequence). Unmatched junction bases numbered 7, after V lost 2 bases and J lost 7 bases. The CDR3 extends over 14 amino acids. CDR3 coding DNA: TGTGCCAGCAGCTTAATAGCGGGAATAGGGGAGCAGTACTTC. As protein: CASSLIAGIGEQYF.

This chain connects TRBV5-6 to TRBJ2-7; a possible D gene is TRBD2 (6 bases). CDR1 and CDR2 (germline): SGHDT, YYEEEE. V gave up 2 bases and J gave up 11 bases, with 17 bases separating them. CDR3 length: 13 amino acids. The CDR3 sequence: CASSFQAAGWKYF. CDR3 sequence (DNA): TGTGCCAGCAGCTTCCAAGCCGCGGGGTGGAAGTACTTC.

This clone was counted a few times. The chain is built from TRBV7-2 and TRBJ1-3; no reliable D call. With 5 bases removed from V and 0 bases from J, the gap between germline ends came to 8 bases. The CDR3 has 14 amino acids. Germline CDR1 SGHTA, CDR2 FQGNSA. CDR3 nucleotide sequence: TGTGCCAGCAGCCCCGGGAACTCTGGAAACACCATATATTTT. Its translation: CASSPGNSGNTIYF.

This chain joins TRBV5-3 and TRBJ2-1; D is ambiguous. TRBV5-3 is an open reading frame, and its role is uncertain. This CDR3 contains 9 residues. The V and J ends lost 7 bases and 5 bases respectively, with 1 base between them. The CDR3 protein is CARHNEQFF. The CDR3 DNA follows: TGTGCCAGACACAATGAGCAGTTCTTC.

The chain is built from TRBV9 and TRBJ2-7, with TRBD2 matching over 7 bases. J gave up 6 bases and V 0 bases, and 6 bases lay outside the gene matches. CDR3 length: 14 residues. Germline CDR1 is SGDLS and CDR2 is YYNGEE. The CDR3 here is CASSVADLAGEQYF. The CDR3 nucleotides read TGTGCCAGCAGCGTAGCGGACTTAGCGGGCGAGCAGTACTTC.

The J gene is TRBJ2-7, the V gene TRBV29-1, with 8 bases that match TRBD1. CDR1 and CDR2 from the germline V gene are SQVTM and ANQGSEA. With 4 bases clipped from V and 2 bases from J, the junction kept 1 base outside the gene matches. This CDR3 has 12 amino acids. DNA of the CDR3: TGCAGCGTTGGGACAGGGCCCTACGAGCAGTACTTC. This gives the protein CSVGTGPYEQYF.